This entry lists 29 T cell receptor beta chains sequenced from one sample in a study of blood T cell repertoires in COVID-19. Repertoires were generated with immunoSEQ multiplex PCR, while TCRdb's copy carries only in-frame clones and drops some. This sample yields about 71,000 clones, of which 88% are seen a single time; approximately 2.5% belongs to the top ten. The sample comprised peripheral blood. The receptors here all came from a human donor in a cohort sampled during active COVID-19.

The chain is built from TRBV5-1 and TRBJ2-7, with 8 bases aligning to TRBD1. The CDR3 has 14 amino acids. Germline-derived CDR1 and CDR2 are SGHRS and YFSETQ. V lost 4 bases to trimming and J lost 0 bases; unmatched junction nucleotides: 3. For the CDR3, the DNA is TGCGCCAGCAGCCCCGGGACAGGCTCCTACGAGCAGTACTTC. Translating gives CASSPGTGSYEQYF.

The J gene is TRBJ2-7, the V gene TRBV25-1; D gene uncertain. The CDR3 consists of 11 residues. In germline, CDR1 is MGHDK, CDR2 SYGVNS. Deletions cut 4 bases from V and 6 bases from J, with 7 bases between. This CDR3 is CASSASFEQYF. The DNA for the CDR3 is TGTGCCAGCAGTGCGAGTTTCGAGCAGTACTTC.

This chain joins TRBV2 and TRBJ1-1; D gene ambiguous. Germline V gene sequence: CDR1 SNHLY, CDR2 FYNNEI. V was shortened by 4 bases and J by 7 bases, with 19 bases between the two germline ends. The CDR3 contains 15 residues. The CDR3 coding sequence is TGTGCCAGCAGTGGACTGGGGTTACCGGGAAGTGAAGCTTTCTTT. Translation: CASSGLGLPGSEAFF.

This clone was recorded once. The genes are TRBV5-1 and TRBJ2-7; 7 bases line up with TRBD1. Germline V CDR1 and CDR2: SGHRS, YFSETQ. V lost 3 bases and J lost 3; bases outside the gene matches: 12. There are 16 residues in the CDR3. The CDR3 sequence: CASSSSTGVGNYEQYF. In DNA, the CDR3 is TGCGCCAGCAGCTCTTCCACAGGGGTCGGAAACTACGAGCAGTACTTC.

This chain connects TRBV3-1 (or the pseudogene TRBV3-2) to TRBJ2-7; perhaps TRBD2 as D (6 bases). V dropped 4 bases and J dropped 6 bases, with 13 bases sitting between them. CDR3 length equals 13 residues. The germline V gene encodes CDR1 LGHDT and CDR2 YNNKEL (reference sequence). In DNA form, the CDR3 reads TGTGCCAGCAGCCCCCCGGGAGTCCTCGAGCAGTACTTC. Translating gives CASSPPGVLEQYF.

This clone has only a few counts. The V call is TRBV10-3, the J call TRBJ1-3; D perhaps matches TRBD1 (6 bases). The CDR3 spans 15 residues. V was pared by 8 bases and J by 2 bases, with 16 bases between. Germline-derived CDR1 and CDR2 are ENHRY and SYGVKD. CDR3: CAIAGAPTAGNTIYF. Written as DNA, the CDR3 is TGTGCCATCGCGGGGGCCCCCACGGCTGGAAACACCATATATTTT.

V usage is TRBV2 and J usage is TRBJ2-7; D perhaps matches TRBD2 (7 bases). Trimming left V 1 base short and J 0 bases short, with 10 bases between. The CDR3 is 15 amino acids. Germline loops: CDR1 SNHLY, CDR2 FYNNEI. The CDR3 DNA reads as TGTGCCAGCAGTGAAGAGGGGGGGCACTCCTACGAGCAGTACTTC. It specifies CASSEEGGHSYEQYF.

The chain's CDR3 is CASSLTTATWETQYF. The CDR3 DNA reads TGTGCCAGCAGTTTAACTACGGCGACCTGGGAGACCCAGTACTTC. V and J are TRBV27 and TRBJ2-5; the D is unclear. Germline V CDR1 and CDR2: MNHEY, SMNVEV (reference sequence). The CDR3 totals 15 residues. V was clipped by 2 bases and J by 5 bases, with 15 bases between them.

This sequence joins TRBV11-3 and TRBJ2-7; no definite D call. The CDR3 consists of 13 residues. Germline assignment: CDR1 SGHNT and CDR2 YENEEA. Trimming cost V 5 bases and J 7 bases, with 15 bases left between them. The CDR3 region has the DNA TGTGCCAGCAGCCCCATAACGTCCGGGGAGCAGTACTTC. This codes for CASSPITSGEQYF.

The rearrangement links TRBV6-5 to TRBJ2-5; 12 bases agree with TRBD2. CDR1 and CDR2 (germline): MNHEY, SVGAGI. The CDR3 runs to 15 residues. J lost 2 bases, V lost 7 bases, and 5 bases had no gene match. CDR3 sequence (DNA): TGTGCCAGCAACCAACTAGCGGGGGGTCAAGAGACCCAGTACTTC. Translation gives CASNQLAGGQETQYF.

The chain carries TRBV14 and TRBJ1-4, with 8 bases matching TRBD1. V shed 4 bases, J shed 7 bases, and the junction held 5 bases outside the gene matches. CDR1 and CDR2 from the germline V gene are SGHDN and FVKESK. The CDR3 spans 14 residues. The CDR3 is CASSRGQGGEKLFF. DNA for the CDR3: TGTGCCAGCAGCCGAGGACAGGGAGGTGAAAAACTGTTTTTT.

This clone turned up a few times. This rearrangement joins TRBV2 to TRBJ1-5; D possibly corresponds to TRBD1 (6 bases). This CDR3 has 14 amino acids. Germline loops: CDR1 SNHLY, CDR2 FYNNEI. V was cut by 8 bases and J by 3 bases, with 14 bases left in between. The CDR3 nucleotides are TGTGCCAGCCGATTGGACAGCCCCAATCAGCCCCAGCATTTT. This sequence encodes CASRLDSPNQPQHF.

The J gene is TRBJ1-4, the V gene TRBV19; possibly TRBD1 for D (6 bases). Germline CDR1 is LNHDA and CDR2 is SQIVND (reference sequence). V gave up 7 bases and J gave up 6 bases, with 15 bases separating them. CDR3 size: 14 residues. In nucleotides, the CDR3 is TGTGCCAGTACCCCCTGGGGGGGCGATGAAAAACTGTTTTTT. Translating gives CASTPWGGDEKLFF.

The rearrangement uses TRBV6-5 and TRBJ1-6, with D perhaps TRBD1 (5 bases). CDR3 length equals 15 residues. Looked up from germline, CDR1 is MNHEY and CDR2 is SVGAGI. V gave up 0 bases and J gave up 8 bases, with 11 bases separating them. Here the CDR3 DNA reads TGTGCCAGCAGTTACTCAGGGCAGGGATATTCACCCCTCCACTTT. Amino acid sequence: CASSYSGQGYSPLHF.

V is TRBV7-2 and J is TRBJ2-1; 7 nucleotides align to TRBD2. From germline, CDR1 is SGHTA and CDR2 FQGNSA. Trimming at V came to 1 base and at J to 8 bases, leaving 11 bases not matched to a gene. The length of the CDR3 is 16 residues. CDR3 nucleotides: TGTGCCAGCAGCTTAGGGGCCCCAACTAGCGTCCATGAGCAGTTCTTC. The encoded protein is CASSLGAPTSVHEQFF.

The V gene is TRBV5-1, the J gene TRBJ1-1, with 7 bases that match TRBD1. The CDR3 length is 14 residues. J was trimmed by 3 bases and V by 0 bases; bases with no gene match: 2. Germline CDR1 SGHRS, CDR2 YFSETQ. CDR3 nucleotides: TGCGCCAGCAGCTTGGGGGACAGTCACACTGAAGCTTTCTTT. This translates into CASSLGDSHTEAFF. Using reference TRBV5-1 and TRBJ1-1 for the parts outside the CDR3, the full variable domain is KAGVTQTPRYLIKTRGQQVTLSCSPISGHRSVSWYQQTPGQGLQFLFEYFSETQRNKGNFPGRFSGRQFSNSRSEMNVSTLELGDSALYLCASSLGDSHTEAFFGQGTRLTVV.

CDR3 coding DNA: TGTGCCAGCAGTTTAACGTCGAGGAAGGGCTACACCTTC. Amino acid sequence: CASSLTSRKGYTF. The rearrangement joins TRBV27 to TRBJ1-2, with unresolved D. Trimming shortened V by 2 bases and J by 8 bases, and 12 bases separated the two germline ends. The CDR3 is 13 amino acids. Germline V gene sequence: CDR1 MNHEY, CDR2 SMNVEV (reference sequence).

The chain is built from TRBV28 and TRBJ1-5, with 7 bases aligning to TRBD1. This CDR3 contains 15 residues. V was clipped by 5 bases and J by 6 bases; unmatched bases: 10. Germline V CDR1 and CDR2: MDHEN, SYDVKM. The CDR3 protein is CASSETGIRAQPQHF. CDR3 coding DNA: TGTGCCAGCAGTGAGACAGGGATCCGGGCTCAGCCCCAGCATTTT.

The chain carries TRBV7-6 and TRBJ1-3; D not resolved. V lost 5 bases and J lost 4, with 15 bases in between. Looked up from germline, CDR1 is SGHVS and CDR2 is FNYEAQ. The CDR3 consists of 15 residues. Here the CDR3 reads CASSVSPEAGNTIYF. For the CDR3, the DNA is TGTGCCAGCAGCGTATCCCCCGAAGCGGGAAACACCATATATTTT.

In nucleotides, the CDR3 is TGTGCCAGCAGTTCCTGGACAGTCGGAAGTGAAGCTTTCTTT. Its protein is CASSSWTVGSEAFF. This chain links TRBV28 with TRBJ1-1; perhaps TRBD1 as D (6 bases). The length of the CDR3 is 14 residues. Trimming cost V 4 bases and J 7 bases, with 16 bases left between them. Germline values: CDR1 MDHEN, CDR2 SYDVKM.

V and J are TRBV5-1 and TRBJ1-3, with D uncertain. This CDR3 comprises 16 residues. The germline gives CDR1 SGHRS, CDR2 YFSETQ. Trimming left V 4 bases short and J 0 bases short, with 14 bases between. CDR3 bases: TGCGCCAGCAGCGACTCGGGATCTGGCTCTGGAAACACCATATATTTT. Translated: CASSDSGSGSGNTIYF.

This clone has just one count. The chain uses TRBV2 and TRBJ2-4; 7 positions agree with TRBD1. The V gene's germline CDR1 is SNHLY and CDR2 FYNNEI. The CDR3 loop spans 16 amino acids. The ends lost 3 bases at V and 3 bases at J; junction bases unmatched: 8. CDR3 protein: CASSEGEGAVKNIQYF. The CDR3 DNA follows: TGTGCCAGCAGTGAGGGCGAGGGGGCAGTCAAAAACATTCAGTACTTC.

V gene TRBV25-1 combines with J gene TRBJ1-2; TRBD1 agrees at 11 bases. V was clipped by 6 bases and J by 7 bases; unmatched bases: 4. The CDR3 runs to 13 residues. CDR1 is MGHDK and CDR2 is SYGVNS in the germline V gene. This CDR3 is CASRWGQGGGYTF. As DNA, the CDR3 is TGTGCCAGCAGGTGGGGACAGGGGGGTGGCTACACCTTC.

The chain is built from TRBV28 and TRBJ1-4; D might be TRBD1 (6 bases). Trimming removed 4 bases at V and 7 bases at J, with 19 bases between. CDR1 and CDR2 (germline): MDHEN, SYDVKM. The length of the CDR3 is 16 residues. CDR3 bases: TGTGCCAGCAGTTCTACAGGGATCCAGGCTGGTGAAAAACTGTTTTTT. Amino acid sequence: CASSSTGIQAGEKLFF. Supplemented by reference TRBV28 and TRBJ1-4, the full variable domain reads DVKVTQSSRYLVKRTGEKVFLECVQDMDHENMFWYRQDPGLGLRLIYFSYDVKMKEKGDIPEGYSVSREKKERFSLILESASTNQTSMYLCASSSTGIQAGEKLFFGSGTQLSVL.

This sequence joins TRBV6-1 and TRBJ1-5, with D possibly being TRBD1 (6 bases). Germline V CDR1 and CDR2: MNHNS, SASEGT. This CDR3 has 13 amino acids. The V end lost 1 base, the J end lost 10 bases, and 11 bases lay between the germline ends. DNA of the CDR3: TGTGCCAGCAGTGAAGGCGGGGGCCTTCCCCAGCATTTT. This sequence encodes CASSEGGGLPQHF.

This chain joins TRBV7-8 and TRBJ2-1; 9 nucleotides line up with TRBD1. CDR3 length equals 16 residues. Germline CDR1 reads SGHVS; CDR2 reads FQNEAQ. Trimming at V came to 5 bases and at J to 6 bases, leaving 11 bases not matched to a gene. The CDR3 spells CASSLVRDRVLNEQFF. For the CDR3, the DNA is TGTGCCAGCAGCCTAGTCCGGGACAGGGTTCTCAATGAGCAGTTCTTC.

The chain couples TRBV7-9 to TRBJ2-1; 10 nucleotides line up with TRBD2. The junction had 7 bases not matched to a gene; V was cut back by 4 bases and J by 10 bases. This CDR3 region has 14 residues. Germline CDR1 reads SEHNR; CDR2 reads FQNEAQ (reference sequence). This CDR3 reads CASSSSGRAGEQFF. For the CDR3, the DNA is TGTGCCAGCAGCTCGAGCGGGAGGGCAGGGGAGCAGTTCTTC.

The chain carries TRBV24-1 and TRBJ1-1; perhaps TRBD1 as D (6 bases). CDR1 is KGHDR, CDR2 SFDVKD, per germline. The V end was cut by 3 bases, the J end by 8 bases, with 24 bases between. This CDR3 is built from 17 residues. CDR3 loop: CATSDQTGAQRSSEAFF. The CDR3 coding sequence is TGTGCCACCAGTGATCAGACAGGAGCGCAACGAAGTTCGGAAGCTTTCTTT.

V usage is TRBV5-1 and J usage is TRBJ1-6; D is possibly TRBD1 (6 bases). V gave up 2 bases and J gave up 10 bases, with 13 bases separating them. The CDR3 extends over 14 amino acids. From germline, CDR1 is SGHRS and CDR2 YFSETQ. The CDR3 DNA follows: TGCGCCAGCAGCTTATCAGGGGCAGAATCACCCCTCCACTTT. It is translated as CASSLSGAESPLHF.